These 18 T cell receptor beta chains share one sample of origin, sequenced in a study of blood T cell repertoires in COVID-19. Sequencing used immunoSEQ multiplex PCR; TCRdb keeps in-frame clones, though not all of them. The data show roughly 68,000 clones, approximately 85% seen once. The sample comprised peripheral blood. The source is a man between 50 and 59 years old with acute or convalescent COVID-19.

The gene calls are TRBV7-9 and TRBJ2-5, with D uncertain. The ends were cut back, 2 bases at V and 2 bases at J, with 21 bases in the middle. Germline lookup yields CDR1 SEHNR and CDR2 FQNEAQ (reference sequence). CDR3 length: 18 amino acids. CDR3 residues: CASSLRRRNYVLQETQYF. The DNA of the CDR3 is TGTGCCAGCAGCTTAAGACGCCGGAACTACGTACTACAAGAGACCCAGTACTTC.

This chain joins TRBV4-1 and TRBJ2-3; D might be TRBD2 (7 bases). The length of the CDR3 is 16 residues. Germline CDR1 reads MGHRA; CDR2 reads YSYEKL. Deletions cut 4 bases from V and 2 bases from J, with 16 bases between. CDR3 region: CASSRGGLADTDTQYF. CDR3 nucleotide sequence: TGCGCCAGCAGCCGAGGGGGGCTAGCGGACACAGATACGCAGTATTTT.

This clone is a singleton in its sample. This rearrangement joins TRBV5-1 to TRBJ1-4; 7 nucleotides align to TRBD1. Germline V gene sequence: CDR1 SGHRS, CDR2 YFSETQ. The CDR3 totals 14 residues. The J segment lost 6 bases and the V segment lost 1 base, leaving 3 bases of the junction unmatched. This CDR3 reads CASSLPGGDEKLFF. The CDR3 DNA follows: TGCGCCAGCAGCTTGCCAGGGGGAGATGAAAAACTGTTTTTT.

This clone was seen only once. The gene calls are TRBV5-6 and TRBJ2-7, with 11 bases that match TRBD2. The CDR3 runs 15 residues. J lost 6 bases, V lost 0 bases, and 5 bases had no gene match. Germline CDR1 and CDR2: SGHDT and YYEEEE. In nucleotides, the CDR3 is TGTGCCAGCAGCTTGGGACTAGCGGGGCCCCGCGAGCAGTACTTC. This translates into CASSLGLAGPREQYF.

This clone was observed a single time. The rearrangement links TRBV27 to TRBJ1-5, with 9 bases that match TRBD1. This CDR3 has 14 amino acids. V lost 8 bases and J lost 6; bases outside the gene matches: 8. Germline assignment: CDR1 MNHEY and CDR2 SMNVEV (reference sequence). CDR3 amino acids: CASRGTGRSQPQHF. In nucleotides, the CDR3 is TGTGCCAGCCGCGGGACAGGGAGAAGTCAGCCCCAGCATTTT.

The chain is built from TRBV6-5 and TRBJ2-1; maybe TRBD1 (6 bases). This CDR3 comprises 16 residues. V lost 1 base and J lost 1, with 11 bases in between. In germline, CDR1 is MNHEY, CDR2 SVGAGI. This chain's CDR3 is CASSYWGRRSYNEQFF. For the CDR3, the DNA is TGTGCCAGCAGTTACTGGGGGCGCAGGTCCTACAATGAGCAGTTCTTC.

This rearrangement joins TRBV19 to TRBJ1-5; D possibly corresponds to TRBD1 (6 bases). The CDR3 is made up of 14 amino acids. CDR1 LNHDA and CDR2 SQIVND come from the germline V gene (reference sequence). The ends were cut back, 3 bases at V and 5 bases at J, with 11 bases in the middle. CDR3 nucleotide sequence: TGTGCCAGTAGTATTAAGGCAGGGGATCAGCCCCAGCATTTT. Translating gives CASSIKAGDQPQHF.

The chain carries TRBV27 and TRBJ2-3; 15 nucleotides align to TRBD2. The V gene end was trimmed by 3 bases and the J gene end by 4 bases; junction bases not matched to a gene: 2. CDR1 and CDR2 from the germline V gene are MNHEY and SMNVEV (reference sequence). The CDR3 has 16 residues. In DNA, the CDR3 is TGTGCCAGCAGTTTTGGGACTAGCGGGGGGCCAGATACGCAGTATTTT. This encodes CASSFGTSGGPDTQYF.

This clone was seen just once. The chain combines TRBV24-1 with TRBJ2-2; 7 bases fit TRBD2. In germline, CDR1 is KGHDR, CDR2 SFDVKD. Losses at the gene ends were 2 bases for V and 2 bases for J; bases not matched to a gene: 7. The CDR3 has 17 residues. The CDR3 protein is CATSDWELAENTGELFF. The CDR3 region has the DNA TGTGCCACCAGTGATTGGGAGCTAGCGGAAAACACCGGGGAGCTGTTTTTT.

The chain recombines TRBV11-3 with TRBJ2-2, with TRBD1 matching 10 bases. The CDR3 consists of 15 residues. The V gene's germline CDR1 is SGHNT and CDR2 YENEEA. Trimming at V came to 3 bases and at J to 5 bases, leaving 3 bases not matched to a gene. CDR3: CASSLGQGSTGELFF. The DNA of the CDR3 is TGTGCCAGCAGCTTGGGACAGGGGTCTACCGGGGAGCTGTTTTTT.

The chain links TRBV15 to TRBJ2-3; perhaps TRBD2 as D (5 bases). Looked up from germline, CDR1 is LNHNV and CDR2 is YYDKDF (reference sequence). CDR3 length equals 16 residues. The V gene lost 0 bases and the J gene lost 6 bases, with 16 bases spanning the gap. The CDR3 is CATSRDYIQTGDTQYF. The DNA of the CDR3 is TGTGCCACCAGCAGAGATTATATTCAGACGGGGGATACGCAGTATTTT. Filled out from reference TRBV15 and TRBJ2-3, the complete variable domain reads DAMVIQNPRYQVTQFGKPVTLSCSQTLNHNVMYWYQQKSSQAPKLLFHYYDKDFNNEADTPDNFQSRRPNTSFCFLDIRSPGLGDTAMYLCATSRDYIQTGDTQYFGPGTRLTVL.

The V call is TRBV7-9, the J call TRBJ2-1, with TRBD2 identical over 9 bases. Germline CDR1 and CDR2: SEHNR and FQNEAQ (reference sequence). This CDR3 has 16 amino acids. The V and J ends lost 4 bases and 8 bases, in that order; junction bases with no gene match: 12. CDR3 nucleotide sequence: TGTGCCAGCAGCTCCTTTTTAGCGGGGGTATACTATGAGCAGTTCTTC. This translates into CASSSFLAGVYYEQFF.

The chain is built from TRBV4-2 and TRBJ2-1; 13 bases fit TRBD2. CDR1 and CDR2 (germline): LGHNA, YNFKEQ. This CDR3 region has 16 residues. Losses at the gene ends were 4 bases for V and 5 bases for J; bases not matched to a gene: 5. The CDR3 is CASSPKTSGGNNEQFF. In nucleotides, the CDR3 is TGTGCCAGCAGCCCCAAGACTAGCGGGGGGAACAATGAGCAGTTCTTC.

CDR3 region: CASSLIAGNVLVGYEQYF. The CDR3 DNA sequence: TGTGCCAGCAGCTTGATTGCAGGGAACGTCTTAGTAGGCTACGAGCAGTACTTC. The V call is TRBV5-6, the J call TRBJ2-7; possible D gene TRBD1, 5 bases. CDR1 is SGHDT and CDR2 is YYEEEE in the germline V gene. Trimming took off 1 base at V and 3 bases at J, with 23 bases between the two ends. This CDR3 is 18 amino acids long.

The CDR3, as DNA: TGTGCCACTAGCGGGGGGAACACCGGGGAGCTGTTTTTT. This encodes CATSGGNTGELFF. The chain carries TRBV6-4 and TRBJ2-2; 10 bases are shared with TRBD2. Trimming cost V 10 bases and J 1 base; bases outside gene matches: 0. The CDR3 runs 13 residues. Germline V gene sequence: CDR1 MRHNA, CDR2 SNTAGT.

The chain links TRBV28 to TRBJ1-1, with D tentatively TRBD1 (5 bases). CDR1 and CDR2 from the germline V gene are MDHEN and SYDVKM. V was pared by 1 base and J by 6 bases, with 12 bases between. The CDR3 contains 14 residues. The CDR3 spells CASSLSRGGAEAFF. CDR3 DNA sequence: TGTGCCAGCAGTTTATCAAGGGGTGGAGCTGAAGCTTTCTTT.

This clone has just one count. Written as DNA, the CDR3 is TGTGCCAGCAGCCCCCGCGTGGCGGAGTCCTACAATGAGCAGTTCTTC. It specifies CASSPRVAESYNEQFF. The chain employs TRBV9 and TRBJ2-1; D is unclear. V gave up 4 bases and J gave up 1 base, with 15 bases separating them. The germline V gene has CDR1 SGDLS and CDR2 YYNGEE. The length of the CDR3 is 16 residues. The full variable domain, completed using reference TRBV9 and TRBJ2-1, is DSGVTQTPKHLITATGQRVTLRCSPRSGDLSVYWYQQSLDQGLQFLIQYYNGEERAKGNILERFSAQQFPDLHSELNLSSLELGDSALYFCASSPRVAESYNEQFFGPGTRLTVL.

This chain links TRBV12-3 or TRBV12-4 with TRBJ1-2; 9 nucleotides match TRBD1. V shed 5 bases, J shed 8 bases, and the junction held 6 bases outside the gene matches. This CDR3 has 13 amino acids. In nucleotides, the CDR3 is TGTGCCAGCAGTCCCAGGACAGGGGCGGGCTACACCTTC. Translated: CASSPRTGAGYTF.